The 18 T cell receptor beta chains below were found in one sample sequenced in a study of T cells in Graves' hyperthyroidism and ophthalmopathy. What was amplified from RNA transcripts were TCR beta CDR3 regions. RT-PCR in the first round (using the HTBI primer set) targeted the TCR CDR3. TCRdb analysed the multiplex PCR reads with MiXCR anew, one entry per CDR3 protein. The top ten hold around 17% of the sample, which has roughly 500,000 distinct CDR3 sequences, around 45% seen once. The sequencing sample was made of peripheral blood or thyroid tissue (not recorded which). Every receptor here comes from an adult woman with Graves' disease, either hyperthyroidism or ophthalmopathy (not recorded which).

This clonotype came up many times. CDR3 residues: CASSLGEGTEAFF. CDR3 nucleotides: TGCGCCAGCAGCCTGGGAGAGGGTACGGAAGCTTTCTTT. This sequence joins TRBV5-1 and TRBJ1-1; no reliable D call. Germline assignment: CDR1 SGHRS and CDR2 YFSETQ. Trimming left V 4 bases short and J 8 bases short, with 15 bases between. This CDR3 has 13 residues.

The CDR3 DNA reads TGCGCCAGCAGCCACTCCTGGACAGGTGGAGAGACCCAGTACTTC. It is translated as CASSHSWTGGETQYF. The chain employs TRBV4-1 and TRBJ2-5; 7 bases map to TRBD1. CDR1 and CDR2 (germline): MGHRA, YSYEKL. Germline trimming cut 3 bases from V and 4 bases from J; bases unmatched to any gene: 8. This CDR3 spans 15 amino acids.

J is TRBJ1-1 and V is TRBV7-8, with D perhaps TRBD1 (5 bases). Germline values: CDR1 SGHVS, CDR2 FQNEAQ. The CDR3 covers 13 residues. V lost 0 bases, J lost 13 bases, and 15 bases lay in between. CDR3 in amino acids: CASSLARGSKVFF. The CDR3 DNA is TGTGCCAGCAGCTTAGCGCGGGGCTCGAAAGTTTTCTTT.

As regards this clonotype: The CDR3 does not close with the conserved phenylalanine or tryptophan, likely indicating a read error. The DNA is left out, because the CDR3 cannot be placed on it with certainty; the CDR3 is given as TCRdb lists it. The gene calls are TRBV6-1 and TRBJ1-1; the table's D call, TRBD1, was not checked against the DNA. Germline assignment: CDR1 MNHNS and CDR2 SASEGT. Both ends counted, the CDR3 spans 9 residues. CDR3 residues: CASSEATGR.

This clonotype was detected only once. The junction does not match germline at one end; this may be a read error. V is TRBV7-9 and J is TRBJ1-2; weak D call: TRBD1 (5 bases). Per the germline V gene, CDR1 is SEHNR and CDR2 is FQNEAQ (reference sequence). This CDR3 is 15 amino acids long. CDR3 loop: CASSLASGSGSGYTF. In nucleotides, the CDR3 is TGCGCCAGCAGCTTAGCTTCAGGGTCGGGTTCTGGCTACACCTTC. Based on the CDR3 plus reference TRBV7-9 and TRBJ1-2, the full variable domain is DTGVSQNPRHKITKRGQNVTFRCDPISEHNRLYWYRQTLGQGPEFLTYFQNEAQLEKSRLLSDRFSAERPKGSFSTLEIQRTEQGDSAMYLCASSLASGSGSGYTFGSGTRLTVV.

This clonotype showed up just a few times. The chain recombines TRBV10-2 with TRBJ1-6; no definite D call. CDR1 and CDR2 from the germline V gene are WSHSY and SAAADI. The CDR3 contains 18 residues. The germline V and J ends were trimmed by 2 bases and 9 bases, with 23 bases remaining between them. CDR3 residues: CASSELQFGVAFSSPLHF. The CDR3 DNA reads TGCGCCAGCAGTGAGCTCCAGTTTGGGGTCGCCTTTAGTTCACCCCTCCACTTT.

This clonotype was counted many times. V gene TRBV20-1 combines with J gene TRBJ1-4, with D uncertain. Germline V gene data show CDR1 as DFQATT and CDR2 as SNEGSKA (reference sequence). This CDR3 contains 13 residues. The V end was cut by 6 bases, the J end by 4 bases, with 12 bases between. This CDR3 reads CSATYLDNEKLFF. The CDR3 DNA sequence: TGCAGTGCGACATATCTGGATAATGAAAAACTGTTTTTT.

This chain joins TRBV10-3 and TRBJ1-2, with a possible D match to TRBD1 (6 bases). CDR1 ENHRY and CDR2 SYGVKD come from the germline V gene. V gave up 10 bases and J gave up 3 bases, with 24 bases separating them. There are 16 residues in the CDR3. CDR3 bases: TGTGCCAGCGGGGTCAGGGGACCCCCCCCCTACTATGGCTACACCTTC. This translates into CASGVRGPPPYYGYTF.

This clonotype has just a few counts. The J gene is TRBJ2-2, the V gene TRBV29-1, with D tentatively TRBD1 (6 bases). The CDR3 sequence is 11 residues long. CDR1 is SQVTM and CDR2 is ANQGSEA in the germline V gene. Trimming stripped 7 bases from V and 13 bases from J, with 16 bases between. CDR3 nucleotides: TGCAGCGCAGGGACACCGAGAGTGCTGTTTTTT. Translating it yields CSAGTPRVLFF.

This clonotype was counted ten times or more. CDR3 DNA sequence: TGTGCCAGCAGCTTGGGACCAGGGGATAATTCACCCCTCCACTTT. Encoded protein: CASSLGPGDNSPLHF. The chain has TRBV5-8 and TRBJ1-6; tentative D call: TRBD1 (6 bases). V was shortened by 0 bases and J by 5 bases, with 9 bases between the two germline ends. The CDR3 consists of 15 residues. Per the germline V gene, CDR1 is SGHTS and CDR2 is YDEGEE.

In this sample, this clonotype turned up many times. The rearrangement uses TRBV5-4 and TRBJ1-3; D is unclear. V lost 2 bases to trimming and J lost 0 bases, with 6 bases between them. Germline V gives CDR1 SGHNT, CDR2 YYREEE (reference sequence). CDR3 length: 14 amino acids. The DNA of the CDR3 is TGTGCCAGCAGCTTACAGTACTCTGGAAACACCATATATTTT. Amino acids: CASSLQYSGNTIYF.

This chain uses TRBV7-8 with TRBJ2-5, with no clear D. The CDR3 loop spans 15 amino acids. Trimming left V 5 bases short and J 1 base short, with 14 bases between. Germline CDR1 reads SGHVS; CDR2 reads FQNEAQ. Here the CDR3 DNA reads TGTGCCAGCAGCCGATCCCGAGACCTCCAAGAGACCCAGTACTTC. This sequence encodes CASSRSRDLQETQYF.

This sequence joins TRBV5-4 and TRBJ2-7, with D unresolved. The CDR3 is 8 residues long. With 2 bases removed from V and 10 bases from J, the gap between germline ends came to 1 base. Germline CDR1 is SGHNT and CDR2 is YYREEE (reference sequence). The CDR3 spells CASSLQYF. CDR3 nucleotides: TGTGCCAGCAGCTTACAGTACTTC. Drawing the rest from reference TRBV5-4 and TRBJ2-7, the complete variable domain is ETGVTQSPTHLIKTRGQQVTLRCSSQSGHNTVSWYQQALGQGPQFIFQYYREEENGRGNFPPRFSGLQFPNYSSELNVNALELDDSALYLCASSLQYFGPGTRLTVT.

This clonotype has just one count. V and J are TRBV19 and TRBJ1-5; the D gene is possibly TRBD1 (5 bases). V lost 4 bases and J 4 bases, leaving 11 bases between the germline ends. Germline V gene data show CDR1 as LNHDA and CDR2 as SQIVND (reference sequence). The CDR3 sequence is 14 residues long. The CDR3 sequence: CASSTPGRNQPQHF. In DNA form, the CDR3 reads TGTGCCAGTAGTACCCCAGGGAGAAATCAGCCCCAGCATTTT.

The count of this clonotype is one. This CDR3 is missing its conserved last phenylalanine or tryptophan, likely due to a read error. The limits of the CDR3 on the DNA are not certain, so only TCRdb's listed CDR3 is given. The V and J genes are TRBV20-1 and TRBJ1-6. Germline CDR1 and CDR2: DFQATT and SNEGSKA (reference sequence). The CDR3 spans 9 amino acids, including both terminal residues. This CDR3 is CSATIPTNY.

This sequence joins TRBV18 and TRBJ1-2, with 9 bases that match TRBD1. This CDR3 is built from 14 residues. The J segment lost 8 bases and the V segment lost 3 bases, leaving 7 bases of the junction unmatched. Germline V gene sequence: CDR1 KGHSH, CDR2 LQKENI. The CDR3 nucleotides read TGTGCCAGCTCACCTGAGGGACAGGGCTCCGGCTACACCTTC. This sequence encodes CASSPEGQGSGYTF.

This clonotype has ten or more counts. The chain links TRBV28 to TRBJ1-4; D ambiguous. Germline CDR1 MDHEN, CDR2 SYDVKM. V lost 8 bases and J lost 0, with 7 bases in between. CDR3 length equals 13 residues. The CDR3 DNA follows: TGTGCCAGCGACACCGCAACTAATGAAAAACTGTTTTTT. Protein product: CASDTATNEKLFF.

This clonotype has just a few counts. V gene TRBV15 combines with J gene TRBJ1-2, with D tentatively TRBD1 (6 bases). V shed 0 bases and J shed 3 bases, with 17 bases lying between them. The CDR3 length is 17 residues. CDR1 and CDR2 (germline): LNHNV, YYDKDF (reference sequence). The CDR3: CATSRDVYRDFDYGYTF. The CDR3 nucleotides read TGTGCCACCAGCAGAGATGTTTACAGGGATTTTGACTATGGCTACACCTTC.